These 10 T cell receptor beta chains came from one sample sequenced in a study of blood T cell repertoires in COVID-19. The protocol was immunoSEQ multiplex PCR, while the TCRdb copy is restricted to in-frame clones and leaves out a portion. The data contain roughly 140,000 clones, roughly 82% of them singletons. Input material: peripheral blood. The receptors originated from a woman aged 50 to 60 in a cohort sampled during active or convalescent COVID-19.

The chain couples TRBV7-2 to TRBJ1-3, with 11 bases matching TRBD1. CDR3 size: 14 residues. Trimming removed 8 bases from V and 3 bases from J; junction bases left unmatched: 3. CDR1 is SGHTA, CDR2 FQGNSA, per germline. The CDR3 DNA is TGTGCCAGCGGACAGGGGGCGATTGGAAACACCATATATTTT. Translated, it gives CASGQGAIGNTIYF.

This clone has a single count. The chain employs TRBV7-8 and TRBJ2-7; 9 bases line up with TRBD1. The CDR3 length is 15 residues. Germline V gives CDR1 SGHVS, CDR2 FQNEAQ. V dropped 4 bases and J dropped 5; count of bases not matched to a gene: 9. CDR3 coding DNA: TGTGCCAGCAGCTCCCTCTCCGGGACAGGGCACGAGCAGTACTTC. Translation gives CASSSLSGTGHEQYF.

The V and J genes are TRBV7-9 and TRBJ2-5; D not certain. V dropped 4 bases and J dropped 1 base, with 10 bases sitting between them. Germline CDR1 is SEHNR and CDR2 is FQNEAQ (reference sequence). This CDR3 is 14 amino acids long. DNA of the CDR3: TGTGCCAGCAGCTCGCTGGGCCCCCAAGAGACCCAGTACTTC. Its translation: CASSSLGPQETQYF.

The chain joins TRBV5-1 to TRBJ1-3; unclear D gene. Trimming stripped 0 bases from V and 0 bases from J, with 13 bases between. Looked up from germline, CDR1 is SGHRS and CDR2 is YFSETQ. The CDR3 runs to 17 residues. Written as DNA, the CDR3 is TGCGCCAGCAGCTTGGAGAGCGTGGGTTACTCTGGAAACACCATATATTTT. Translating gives CASSLESVGYSGNTIYF.

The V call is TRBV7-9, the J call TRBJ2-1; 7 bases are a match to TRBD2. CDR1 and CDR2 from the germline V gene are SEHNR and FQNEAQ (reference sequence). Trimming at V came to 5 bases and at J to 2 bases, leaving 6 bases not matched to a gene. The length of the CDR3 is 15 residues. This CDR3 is CASSPIAGTYNEQFF. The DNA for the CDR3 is TGTGCCAGCAGCCCAATAGCGGGCACCTACAATGAGCAGTTCTTC.

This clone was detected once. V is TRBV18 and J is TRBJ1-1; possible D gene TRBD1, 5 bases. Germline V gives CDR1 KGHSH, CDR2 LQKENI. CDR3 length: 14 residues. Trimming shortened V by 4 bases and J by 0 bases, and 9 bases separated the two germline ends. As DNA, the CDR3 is TGTGCCAGCTCACTGGACACCATGAACACTGAAGCTTTCTTT. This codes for CASSLDTMNTEAFF.

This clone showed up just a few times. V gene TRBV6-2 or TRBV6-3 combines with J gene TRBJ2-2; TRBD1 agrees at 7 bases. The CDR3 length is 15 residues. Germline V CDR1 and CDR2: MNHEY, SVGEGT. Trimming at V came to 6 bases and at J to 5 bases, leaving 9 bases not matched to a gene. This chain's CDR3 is CASSSGQLLTGELFF. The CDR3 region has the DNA TGTGCCAGCAGCTCGGGACAGCTCCTGACCGGGGAGCTGTTTTTT.

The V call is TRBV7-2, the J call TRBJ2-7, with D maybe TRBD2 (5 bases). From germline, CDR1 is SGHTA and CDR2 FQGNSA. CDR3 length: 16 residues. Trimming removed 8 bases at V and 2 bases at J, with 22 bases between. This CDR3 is CASSPGMDPNTYEQYF. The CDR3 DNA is TGTGCCAGCTCCCCCGGGATGGACCCCAACACCTACGAGCAGTACTTC.

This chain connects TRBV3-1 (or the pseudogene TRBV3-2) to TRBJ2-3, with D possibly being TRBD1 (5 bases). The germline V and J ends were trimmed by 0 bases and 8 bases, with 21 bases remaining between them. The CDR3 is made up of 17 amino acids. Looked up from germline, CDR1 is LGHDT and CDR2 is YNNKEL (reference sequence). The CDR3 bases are TGTGCCAGCAGCCAAGATCCGGGCAGGGCGGTTAGGAGTACGCAGTATTTT. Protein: CASSQDPGRAVRSTQYF.

The CDR3 DNA follows: TGTGCCAGCTCACCACGGGGCGAAGACAATCAGCCCCAGCATTTT. Amino acid sequence: CASSPRGEDNQPQHF. This chain uses TRBV18 with TRBJ1-5; tentative D call: TRBD1 (5 bases). Germline V lookup: CDR1 KGHSH, CDR2 LQKENI. The CDR3 extends over 15 amino acids. V was shortened by 1 base and J by 3 bases, with 10 bases between the two germline ends. The variable domain in full, with the rest retrieved from reference TRBV18 and TRBJ1-5, is NAGVMQNPRHLVRRRGQEARLRCSPMKGHSHVYWYRQLPEEGLKFMVYLQKENIIDESGMPKERFSAEFPKEGPSILRIQQVVRGDSAAYFCASSPRGEDNQPQHFGDGTRLSIL.